Listed here are 23 T cell receptor beta chains from one sample, sequenced in a study of cytomegalovirus exposure and HLA in healthy donors. Researchers ran the PCR with 60 Vbeta and 13 Jbeta primers. The method was immunoSEQ multiplex PCR; TCRdb's version includes in-frame clones alone and lacks a portion of them. The sample records about 200,000 clones, about 81% being singletons. Sequences were obtained from PBMCs. These TCRs come from a woman in her thirties or forties in good health and CMV-seronegative.

V usage is TRBV10-1 and J usage is TRBJ2-1; 9 nucleotides agree with TRBD2. The germline gives CDR1 WNHNN, CDR2 SYGVQD (reference sequence). With 3 bases clipped from V and 8 bases from J, the junction kept 8 bases outside the gene matches. The CDR3 totals 15 residues. The CDR3 sequence: CASSEGGGGRDEQFF. CDR3 nucleotide sequence: TGCGCCAGCAGTGAAGGCGGGGGGGGCAGGGATGAGCAGTTCTTC.

J is TRBJ2-5 and V is TRBV5-1; no definite D call. The CDR3 spans 14 residues. The V gene lost 0 bases and the J gene lost 3 bases, with 9 bases spanning the gap. Germline V gene sequence: CDR1 SGHRS, CDR2 YFSETQ. CDR3 bases: TGCGCCAGCAGCTTGGATTCAGTTAAAGAGACCCAGTACTTC. Translated, it gives CASSLDSVKETQYF.

V gene TRBV7-6 combines with J gene TRBJ2-3; a possible D gene is TRBD2 (7 bases). Per the germline V gene, CDR1 is SGHVS and CDR2 is FNYEAQ. The CDR3 totals 16 residues. V dropped 5 bases and J dropped 1 base, with 16 bases sitting between them. The DNA for the CDR3 is TGTGCCAGCAGCAACCCGGGGGGCGAGGGCACAGATACGCAGTATTTT. As protein: CASSNPGGEGTDTQYF. Full variable domain (remainder filled in from reference TRBV7-6 and TRBJ2-3): GAGVSQSPRYKVTKRGQDVALRCDPISGHVSLYWYRQALGQGPEFLTYFNYEAQQDKSGLPNDRFSAERPEGSISTLTIQRTEQRDSAMYRCASSNPGGEGTDTQYFGPGTRLTVL.

This rearrangement joins TRBV4-1 to TRBJ1-6; no clear D gene. Germline values: CDR1 MGHRA, CDR2 YSYEKL. This CDR3 spans 16 amino acids. V was pared by 1 base and J by 6 bases, with 13 bases between. Written as DNA, the CDR3 is TGCGCCAGCAGCCAAGTTCCCCCTCCGCGTAATTCACCCCTCCACTTT. This gives the protein CASSQVPPPRNSPLHF.

This clone was found once. The J gene is TRBJ2-7, the V gene TRBV5-1; 11 nucleotides match TRBD2. CDR3 length: 18 residues. The junction had 8 bases not matched to a gene; V was cut back by 0 bases and J by 0 bases. The germline CDR1 and CDR2 sequences are SGHRS and YFSETQ. CDR3 DNA: TGCGCCAGCAGCTTGGCCTCAGGGACTAGCGGCTTCTCCTACGAGCAGTACTTC. As protein: CASSLASGTSGFSYEQYF. Full variable domain (outside the CDR3, taken from reference TRBV5-1 and TRBJ2-7): KAGVTQTPRYLIKTRGQQVTLSCSPISGHRSVSWYQQTPGQGLQFLFEYFSETQRNKGNFPGRFSGRQFSNSRSEMNVSTLELGDSALYLCASSLASGTSGFSYEQYFGPGTRLTVT.

The DNA for the CDR3 is TGTGCCAGCAGCGCCGGCTTCCGCGGTTCACCCCTCCACTTT. It yields the protein CASSAGFRGSPLHF. The V and J genes are TRBV9 and TRBJ1-6; unclear D gene. V was cut by 3 bases and J by 9 bases, with 13 bases left in between. The CDR3 has 14 residues. The germline V gene encodes CDR1 SGDLS and CDR2 YYNGEE.

The chain employs TRBV9 and TRBJ2-3; tentatively, D is TRBD1 (5 bases). This CDR3 comprises 15 residues. V lost 4 bases to trimming and J lost 1 base, with 13 bases between them. The germline V gene has CDR1 SGDLS and CDR2 YYNGEE. CDR3 DNA sequence: TGTGCCAGCAGCCCTATTTTGACAGGCACAGATACGCAGTATTTT. Its translation is CASSPILTGTDTQYF.

The chain recombines TRBV18 with TRBJ1-2; 8 nucleotides agree with TRBD1. The CDR3 spans 15 residues. V lost 3 bases and J lost 6; bases outside the gene matches: 9. Germline lookup yields CDR1 KGHSH and CDR2 LQKENI. CDR3 sequence reads: CASSPPGQDYNGYTF. In nucleotides, the CDR3 is TGTGCCAGCTCACCTCCGGGACAGGATTATAATGGCTACACCTTC.

This rearrangement joins TRBV4-1 to TRBJ2-3, with D perhaps TRBD2 (6 bases). V was clipped by 1 base and J by 1 base, with 6 bases between them. The CDR3 is 14 amino acids. Germline CDR1 reads MGHRA; CDR2 reads YSYEKL. The DNA of the CDR3 is TGCGCCAGCAGCCAAGGCGGGGGCACAGATACGCAGTATTTT. Its translation: CASSQGGGTDTQYF.

The J gene is TRBJ1-2, the V gene TRBV29-1; D might be TRBD1 (6 bases). From germline, CDR1 is SQVTM and CDR2 ANQGSEA. This CDR3 is built from 14 residues. V dropped 0 bases and J dropped 4 bases, with 12 bases sitting between them. The CDR3 nucleotides read TGCAGCGTTGAAGATCAGGGGCGCGCCTATGGCTACACCTTC. It is translated as CSVEDQGRAYGYTF.

The CDR3 nucleotides are TGCGCCAGCAGCCAAGTCTCCGTGTACGTCGGTACGCAGTATTTT. As protein: CASSQVSVYVGTQYF. The chain recombines TRBV4-1 with TRBJ2-3; no definite D call. Trimming removed 1 base at V and 8 bases at J, with 16 bases between. The CDR3 totals 15 residues. In germline, CDR1 is MGHRA, CDR2 YSYEKL.

V is TRBV7-6 and J is TRBJ2-3; the match to TRBD2 covers 8 bases. V trimming: 5 bases; J trimming: 4 bases; junction bases outside the gene matches: 5. The CDR3 covers 14 residues. Germline V gives CDR1 SGHVS, CDR2 FNYEAQ. Written as DNA, the CDR3 is TGTGCCAGCAGCACACTCGGGGGGGCAGATACGCAGTATTTT. Amino acid sequence: CASSTLGGADTQYF.

This clone was observed a few times. The rearrangement joins TRBV7-8 to TRBJ1-2, with D possibly TRBD1 on 6 matching bases. Germline loops: CDR1 SGHVS, CDR2 FQNEAQ. The germline V and J ends were trimmed by 5 bases and 6 bases, with 19 bases remaining between them. This CDR3 region has 15 residues. DNA of the CDR3: TGTGCCAGCAGCGCCACAGGGAACTATGGCCATGGCTACACCTTC. It specifies CASSATGNYGHGYTF. Together with reference TRBV7-8 and TRBJ1-2, the CDR3 gives the full variable domain: GAGVSQSPRYKVAKRGQDVALRCDPISGHVSLFWYQQALGQGPEFLTYFQNEAQLDKSGLPSDRFFAERPEGSVSTLKIQRTQQEDSAVYLCASSATGNYGHGYTFGSGTRLTVV.

The chain is built from TRBV5-1 and TRBJ2-1; TRBD1 agrees at 12 bases. CDR1 is SGHRS and CDR2 is YFSETQ in the germline V gene. The CDR3 loop spans 15 amino acids. V lost 2 bases, J lost 10 bases, and 7 bases stayed unmatched. The DNA for the CDR3 is TGCGCCAGCAGCTTCGGGACAGGGGGCTACGTGGAGCAGTTCTTC. Protein: CASSFGTGGYVEQFF.

This clone was seen only a few times. This chain connects TRBV2 to TRBJ2-7; possibly TRBD1 for D (5 bases). From germline, CDR1 is SNHLY and CDR2 FYNNEI. This CDR3 is built from 14 residues. V was cut by 5 bases and J by 2 bases, with 13 bases left in between. CDR3 sequence (DNA): TGTGCCAGCAGTCCCCAGGGTTCTGCCTACGAGCAGTACTTC. This sequence encodes CASSPQGSAYEQYF.

The table lists this clone with a count of one. The chain employs TRBV5-1 and TRBJ2-7, with 7 bases aligning to TRBD2. The CDR3 sequence is 16 residues long. Losses at the gene ends were 0 bases for V and 2 bases for J; bases not matched to a gene: 8. In germline, CDR1 is SGHRS, CDR2 YFSETQ. The CDR3 here is CASSLAGAGITYEQYF. In nucleotides, the CDR3 is TGCGCCAGCAGCTTGGCCGGAGCGGGGATTACCTACGAGCAGTACTTC.

CDR3: CASSLGTSGVVREQFF. CDR3 nucleotides: TGCGCCAGCAGCTTAGGGACTAGCGGTGTGGTTCGGGAGCAGTTCTTC. The chain employs TRBV5-1 and TRBJ2-1, with 11 bases aligning to TRBD2. Germline V lookup: CDR1 SGHRS, CDR2 YFSETQ. With 2 bases clipped from V and 10 bases from J, the junction kept 11 bases outside the gene matches. The CDR3 covers 16 residues.

V usage is TRBV13 and J usage is TRBJ2-7; 9 bases align to TRBD2. V was clipped by 5 bases and J by 6 bases; unmatched bases: 14. Germline CDR1 is PRHDT and CDR2 is FYEKMQ (reference sequence). The CDR3 length is 16 residues. DNA for the CDR3: TGTGCCAGCAGCCGCCGTGGGAGCGGGAGGAGACGCGAGCAGTACTTC. This encodes CASSRRGSGRRREQYF.

This chain joins TRBV12-5 and TRBJ2-7; D might be TRBD2 (5 bases). Germline values: CDR1 LGHNT, CDR2 FRNRAP. The CDR3 is 16 residues long. The V and J ends lost 5 bases and 0 bases respectively, with 17 bases between them. In DNA, the CDR3 is TGTGCTAGTGGTCCCCCTGACCGGAGGAGCTCCTACGAGCAGTACTTC. Encoded protein: CASGPPDRRSSYEQYF.

V and J are TRBV11-2 and TRBJ2-1; TRBD2 matches 11 bases. CDR1 is SGHAT, CDR2 FQNNGV, per germline. Germline trimming cut 8 bases from V and 12 bases from J; bases unmatched to any gene: 21. The CDR3 contains 17 residues. CDR3 amino acids: CASSLPLAGGTGGRQFF. The CDR3 coding sequence is TGTGCCAGCTCTCTACCCCTAGCGGGAGGAACGGGGGGGAGGCAGTTCTTC.

A few counts support this clone. The rearrangement uses TRBV19 and TRBJ1-5, with D perhaps matching TRBD1 (5 bases). This CDR3 spans 14 amino acids. CDR1 is LNHDA, CDR2 SQIVND, per germline (reference sequence). The V gene lost 5 bases and the J gene lost 7 bases, with 15 bases spanning the gap. The CDR3 loop reads CASSVTGAWQPQHF. DNA of the CDR3: TGTGCCAGTAGTGTCACAGGAGCGTGGCAGCCCCAGCATTTT.

The chain is built from TRBV19 and TRBJ2-1; 7 bases map to TRBD2. V lost 8 bases, J lost 4 bases, and 5 bases stayed unmatched. In germline, CDR1 is LNHDA, CDR2 SQIVND (reference sequence). This CDR3 has 13 residues. As DNA, the CDR3 is TGTGCCAGTCGGAGCGGGATTTACAATGAGCAGTTCTTC. Translating it yields CASRSGIYNEQFF.

The V call is TRBV6-4, the J call TRBJ1-4, with D hard to call. V was shortened by 5 bases and J by 8 bases, with 21 bases between the two germline ends. The CDR3 runs to 16 residues. Germline V CDR1 and CDR2: MRHNA, SNTAGT. CDR3 sequence: CASSLRCGSRREKLFF. The CDR3 DNA is TGTGCCAGCAGTTTAAGGTGTGGCAGTCGGAGGGAAAAACTGTTTTTT.